Following are 17 T cell receptor beta chains from one sample sequenced in a study of tumor-infiltrating lymphocytes in primary liver carcinoma. They got blood RNA out of unsorted whole blood and also pulled out germline DNA. cDNA specific to TCR beta was made from 450 to 650 ng of total RNA, with a constant-region primer employed for priming. Each TCR beta library was derived from three nested multiplex PCR rounds that employed slightly modified ARM-PCR. Forward primers for TRBV1-TRBV30 and a C-beta reverse primer served the first two PCR rounds, at around 9 cycles each. Each CDR3 protein is one row after TCRdb ran MiXCR on the multiplex PCR reads. In the table there are approximately 320,000 distinct CDR3 sequences, about three fifths of which are singletons. Sequenced material: peripheral blood. The receptors here all came from a woman in her twenties or thirties with primary liver carcinoma and hepatitis B virus infection.

V gene TRBV12-3 or TRBV12-4 combines with J gene TRBJ1-4; no firm D call. CDR3 length equals 14 residues. The V end was cut by 5 bases, the J end by 8 bases, with 15 bases between. DNA of the CDR3: TGTGCCAGCAGTCGTAACCCTACAATCGAAAAACTGTTTTTT. It translates to CASSRNPTIEKLFF.

This clonotype was counted at least ten times. The chain links TRBV6-5 to TRBJ2-1; 9 bases are shared with TRBD1. CDR3 size: 16 residues. Per germline, CDR1 MNHEY and CDR2 SVGAGI. With V trimmed by 6 bases and J by 7 bases, 13 bases remained unmatched. This CDR3 reads CASSARHRGRWNEQFF. The DNA of the CDR3 is TGTGCCAGCAGCGCGCGTCACAGGGGGCGATGGAATGAGCAGTTCTTC.

Concerning this clonotype itself: Relative to the germline gene, one junction end is altered; a read error may explain this. V is TRBV11-2 and J is TRBJ2-2; the D gene is possibly TRBD2 (6 bases). The V gene's germline CDR1 is SGHAT and CDR2 FQNNGV. This CDR3 region has 13 residues. CDR3 DNA sequence: TGTGTCAGCAACCCTAGACTAGGCAGGGAGCTGTTTTTT. It specifies CVSNPRLGRELFF.

Of note for this clonotype: Sequence at one end of the junction differs from germline and may be a read error. This chain joins TRBV5-1 and TRBJ2-1; either TRBD1 or TRBD2 may fit D (5 bases each). From germline, CDR1 is SGHRS and CDR2 YFSETQ. The CDR3 is 14 residues long. The CDR3 nucleotides read TGCGCCAGCAGCTTGGGGGACGAACACAAAGAGCAGTTCTTC. Amino acids: CASSLGDEHKEQFF. The full variable domain, rest sourced from reference TRBV5-1 and TRBJ2-1, is KAGVTQTPRYLIKTRGQQVTLSCSPISGHRSVSWYQQTPGQGLQFLFEYFSETQRNKGNFPGRFSGRQFSNSRSEMNVSTLELGDSALYLCASSLGDEHKEQFFGPGTRLTVL.

This clonotype appeared a few times. A much larger clone differs from this one at a single base, so this may be a read error. This rearrangement joins TRBV12-3 or TRBV12-4 to TRBJ2-7; D might be TRBD2 (6 bases). The CDR3 consists of 13 residues. Trimming pared 3 bases from V and 3 bases from J, leaving 9 bases between. CDR3 coding DNA: TGTGCCAGCAGTTTTCGGGGGTACTACGAGCAGTACTTC. It encodes CASSFRGYYEQYF.

Remarks on this clonotype: Possible read error: a much larger clone is one base away. The chain uses TRBV7-8 and TRBJ2-5; D remains unclear. V lost 7 bases to trimming and J lost 3 bases, with 12 bases between them. This CDR3 has 13 amino acids. The germline V gene encodes CDR1 SGHVS and CDR2 FQNEAQ. CDR3 loop: CASNTGREETQYF. The CDR3 bases are TGTGCCAGCAACACCGGGCGCGAAGAGACCCAGTACTTC.

This clonotype has only a few counts. The chain uses TRBV12-3 or TRBV12-4 and TRBJ2-3; the D is unclear. The CDR3 is 14 residues long. The V end was cut by 3 bases, the J end by 4 bases, with 11 bases between. CDR3 nucleotide sequence: TGTGCCAGCAGTTTGGCGCAGGCCCCAGATACGCAGTATTTT. It is translated as CASSLAQAPDTQYF.

As to this clonotype: This sequence may be a read error, since a much larger clone differs from it by one base. The chain joins TRBV6-5 to TRBJ1-5, with 10 nucleotides matching TRBD1. This CDR3 has 15 amino acids. J gave up 5 bases and V 5 bases, and 6 bases lay outside the gene matches. Germline assignment: CDR1 MNHEY and CDR2 SVGAGI. The chain's CDR3 is CASSLTGGGDQPQHF. The CDR3 region has the DNA TGTGCCAGCAGTCTGACAGGGGGCGGTGATCAGCCCCAGCATTTT.

In regard to this clonotype: It may be a read error: a sequence one base away is much more abundant. This rearrangement joins TRBV4-3 to TRBJ2-1, with D maybe TRBD2 (6 bases). V was pared by 6 bases and J by 8 bases, with 14 bases between. Germline assignment: CDR1 LGHNA and CDR2 YSLEER. There are 13 residues in the CDR3. CDR3 sequence (DNA): TGCGCCAGCAGACCCCGCGGGGTAGATGAGCAGTTCTTC. It specifies CASRPRGVDEQFF.

CDR3 region: CASSQVAGGEQYF. CDR3 coding DNA: TGCGCCAGCAGCCAAGTTGCCGGGGGCGAGCAGTACTTC. The chain employs TRBV4-1 and TRBJ2-7; D might be TRBD2 (6 bases). Deletions cut 1 base from V and 6 bases from J, with 10 bases between. The CDR3 is 13 amino acids. Germline CDR1 is MGHRA and CDR2 is YSYEKL.

The CDR3 region has the DNA TGTGCCAGCAGCGGAAGCCCCGACAGGGGGCTCGACTACGAGCAGTACTTC. It codes for CASSGSPDRGLDYEQYF. The chain couples TRBV6-2 or TRBV6-3 to TRBJ2-7; 10 nucleotides line up with TRBD1. CDR3 length: 17 residues. With 6 bases clipped from V and 3 bases from J, the junction kept 14 bases outside the gene matches. Looked up from germline, CDR1 is MNHEY and CDR2 is SVGEGT.

V gene TRBV7-9 combines with J gene TRBJ2-1, with D unclear. From germline, CDR1 is SEHNR and CDR2 FQNEAQ (reference sequence). The V gene lost 0 bases and the J gene lost 5 bases, with 8 bases spanning the gap. CDR3 length: 14 amino acids. The DNA of the CDR3 is TGTGCCAGCAGCTTAGCGCTCCGGGACAATGAGCAGTTCTTC. Encoded protein: CASSLALRDNEQFF.

In regard to this clonotype: The junction does not match germline at one end; this may be a read error. This chain connects TRBV7-3 to TRBJ2-3; D could derive from TRBD1 or TRBD2 (5 bases each). The CDR3 contains 14 residues. Germline CDR1 is SGHTA and CDR2 is FQGTGA. DNA for the CDR3: TGTGCCAGCAGCTCGGGACGGCCCACAGATACGCAATATTTT. It translates to CASSSGRPTDTQYF.

As concerns this clonotype: A much larger clone differs by one base, so this may be a read error. V gene TRBV12-3 or TRBV12-4 combines with J gene TRBJ2-7; a possible D gene is TRBD1 (5 bases). This CDR3 contains 14 residues. V dropped 3 bases and J dropped 4 bases, with 13 bases sitting between them. CDR3: CASSLMDIPYEQYF. The CDR3 nucleotides read TGTGCCAGCAGTTTGATGGACATACCTTACGAGCAGTACTTC.

The J gene is TRBJ1-1, the V gene TRBV6-5, with 8 bases aligning to TRBD1. This CDR3 is 14 amino acids long. Germline lookup yields CDR1 MNHEY and CDR2 SVGAGI. J was trimmed by 1 base and V by 5 bases; bases with no gene match: 3. The CDR3 reads CASSTDRANTEAFF. The CDR3 DNA sequence: TGTGCCAGCAGTACGGACAGGGCGAACACTGAAGCTTTCTTT.

The genes are TRBV7-9 and TRBJ2-3, with a possible D match to TRBD1 (5 bases). This CDR3 has 14 residues. Germline V gene data show CDR1 as SEHNR and CDR2 as FQNEAQ (reference sequence). Deletions cut 2 bases from V and 4 bases from J, with 10 bases between. DNA for the CDR3: TGTGCCAGCAGCTTAAACCTCAGGGCAGATACGCAGTATTTT. As protein: CASSLNLRADTQYF.

The rearrangement joins TRBV5-6 to TRBJ1-5; 7 positions match TRBD1. This CDR3 has 16 residues. V was pared by 2 bases and J by 5 bases, with 10 bases of the junction left unmatched. Germline CDR1 SGHDT, CDR2 YYEEEE. The CDR3 DNA sequence: TGTGCCAGCAGCTTCCAGGGGGGGGCTTCCCATCAGCCCCAGCATTTT. Protein: CASSFQGGASHQPQHF.